The clone carrying this T cell receptor beta chain is a singleton in its sample. The sample is drawn from a study of beta chain features in type 1 diabetes. The whole isolated RNA underwent reverse transcription, so sequencing captured expressed TCRB transcripts. Generated by immunoSEQ multiplex PCR, the TCRdb table keeps only in-frame clones and is missing some. This table holds about 160,000 clones, approximately 9% found once. Without exception, sorted populations had purity beyond 98%. The V gene lost 2 bases and the J gene lost 3 bases, with 14 bases spanning the gap. Germline lookup yields CDR1 MNHEY and CDR2 SMNVEV (reference sequence). This CDR3 has 15 residues.

The clonotype comes from a woman aged 18-29 years in good health. The chain recombines TRBV27 with TRBJ2-7, with D possibly matching TRBD1 (6 bases). Sequenced material: central memory CD4+ T cells from blood. The CDR3 DNA reads as TGTGCCAGCAGTTTAAATGGTGGGGGCTACTACGAGCAGTACTTC. This gives the protein CASSLNGGGYYEQYF.